The 31 T cell receptor beta chains presented below share a single source sample, sequenced in a study of blood T cell repertoires in COVID-19. The table came from immunoSEQ multiplex PCR; TCRdb's copy has only in-frame clones and leaves some out. Among about 140,000 clones listed, about 82% were seen once. Input material: peripheral blood. These receptors all stem from a woman aged 55-69 years with acute or convalescent COVID-19.

The genes are TRBV10-1 and TRBJ1-1, with D tentatively TRBD1 (5 bases). Germline CDR1 reads WNHNN; CDR2 reads SYGVQD (reference sequence). CDR3 length: 13 amino acids. Trimming left V 5 bases short and J 2 bases short, with 9 bases between. The CDR3 reads CASSQQVNTEAFF. In nucleotides, the CDR3 is TGCGCCAGCAGTCAACAGGTTAACACTGAAGCTTTCTTT.

This sequence joins TRBV24-1 and TRBJ2-1; 14 bases fit TRBD2. V dropped 1 base and J dropped 0; count of bases not matched to a gene: 13. The CDR3 has 22 amino acids. Germline CDR1 KGHDR, CDR2 SFDVKD. CDR3 bases: TGTGCCACCAGTGATTTAGAGGCCCCCGGGACTAGCGGGGGTCGCTCCTACAATGAGCAGTTCTTC. The encoded protein is CATSDLEAPGTSGGRSYNEQFF.

The chain combines TRBV4-3 with TRBJ1-5, with unresolved D. V lost 1 base and J 0 bases, leaving 13 bases between the germline ends. Per germline, CDR1 LGHNA and CDR2 YSLEER. CDR3 length equals 17 residues. CDR3 sequence: CASSQGAQRDSNQPQHF. CDR3 nucleotides: TGCGCCAGCAGCCAAGGGGCACAACGCGATAGCAATCAGCCCCAGCATTTT.

In regard to this clone: One end of the junction fails to match germline, which may point to a read error. J is TRBJ2-2 and V is TRBV7-7; D unresolved. CDR3 size: 16 residues. CDR1 SSHAT and CDR2 FNYEAQ come from the germline V gene (reference sequence). The CDR3 here is CASSLGPFGVTGELFF. CDR3 sequence (DNA): TGTGCTAGCAGCTTGGGTCCGTTTGGAGTCACCGGGGAGCTGTTTTTT.

The CDR3 here is CASSLGGLGYGYTF. The CDR3 bases are TGCGCCAGCAGCTTGGGGGGGCTTGGCTATGGCTACACCTTC. The chain uses TRBV5-1 and TRBJ1-2, with a tentative D call TRBD1 (6 bases). CDR3 length: 14 amino acids. Germline V gene lookup returns CDR1 SGHRS and CDR2 YFSETQ. Trimming stripped 0 bases from V and 4 bases from J, with 10 bases between.

This sequence joins TRBV28 and TRBJ1-5; D is ambiguous. Germline V gene sequence: CDR1 MDHEN, CDR2 SYDVKM. CDR3 length equals 14 residues. V gave up 7 bases and J gave up 4 bases, with 14 bases separating them. The chain's CDR3 is CASTLESLNQPQHF. The CDR3 DNA sequence: TGTGCCAGCACCCTAGAATCCCTTAATCAGCCCCAGCATTTT. Complete variable domain (other parts from reference TRBV28 and TRBJ1-5): DVKVTQSSRYLVKRTGEKVFLECVQDMDHENMFWYRQDPGLGLRLIYFSYDVKMKEKGDIPEGYSVSREKKERFSLILESASTNQTSMYLCASTLESLNQPQHFGDGTRLSIL.

This clone was observed once. This chain uses TRBV5-4 with TRBJ2-3; D gene ambiguous. CDR1 is SGHNT, CDR2 YYREEE, per germline (reference sequence). The CDR3 extends over 14 amino acids. Trimming stripped 3 bases from V and 4 bases from J, with 12 bases between. CDR3 bases: TGTGCCAGCAGCTCGGAGCGTCCCGCAGATACGCAGTATTTT. Protein: CASSSERPADTQYF.

V and J are TRBV3-1 (or the pseudogene TRBV3-2) and TRBJ2-7; a weak D match, TRBD2 (6 bases). The CDR3 is 15 residues long. V lost 1 base, J lost 5 bases, and 15 bases lay in between. Germline lookup yields CDR1 LGHDT and CDR2 YNNKEL (reference sequence). The CDR3 DNA reads as TGTGCCAGCAGCCAAGGTCCGGGGGATGTGGACGAGCAGTACTTC. As protein: CASSQGPGDVDEQYF.

The rearrangement links TRBV19 to TRBJ2-3; TRBD1 is a possible D gene (5 bases). V lost 3 bases to trimming and J lost 2 bases, with 15 bases between them. From germline, CDR1 is LNHDA and CDR2 SQIVND (reference sequence). This CDR3 is 16 amino acids long. CDR3 in amino acids: CASSIGARVATDTQYF. In DNA form, the CDR3 reads TGTGCCAGTAGTATTGGAGCCAGGGTGGCCACAGATACGCAGTATTTT.

This rearrangement joins TRBV7-2 to TRBJ2-1; D not resolved. Germline V gene sequence: CDR1 SGHTA, CDR2 FQGNSA. V dropped 3 bases and J dropped 6 bases, with 9 bases sitting between them. The CDR3 covers 13 residues. The CDR3 protein is CASSLERGNEQFF. The CDR3 DNA sequence: TGTGCCAGCAGCTTGGAGAGAGGCAATGAGCAGTTCTTC.

This chain joins TRBV10-3 and TRBJ2-5; perhaps TRBD1 as D (6 bases). The CDR3 covers 17 residues. Germline V lookup: CDR1 ENHRY, CDR2 SYGVKD. With 2 bases removed from V and 4 bases from J, the gap between germline ends came to 20 bases. The CDR3 nucleotides are TGTGCCATCAGTGAGCTTGAAGGCAGGGGATCCGTAGAGACCCAGTACTTC. Residues: CAISELEGRGSVETQYF.

V usage is TRBV11-3 and J usage is TRBJ1-2; the D is unclear. The CDR3 has 14 residues. V lost 5 bases, J lost 4 bases, and 14 bases lay in between. Germline values: CDR1 SGHNT, CDR2 YENEEA. The CDR3, as DNA: TGTGCCAGCAGCCGAGACTCGTGGAGCTATGGCTACACCTTC. This codes for CASSRDSWSYGYTF.

The chain has TRBV11-3 and TRBJ2-7; weak D call: TRBD1 (5 bases). The CDR3 is 14 amino acids. With 0 bases removed from V and 1 base from J, the gap between germline ends came to 7 bases. Germline V gene data show CDR1 as SGHNT and CDR2 as YENEEA. In DNA, the CDR3 is TGTGCCAGCAGCTTAGAACAGGTGTCCTACGAGCAGTACTTC. Its translation is CASSLEQVSYEQYF.

The J gene is TRBJ2-7, the V gene TRBV27, with D perhaps TRBD1 (6 bases). The V gene lost 4 bases and the J gene lost 4 bases, with 23 bases spanning the gap. There are 17 residues in the CDR3. Germline assignment: CDR1 MNHEY and CDR2 SMNVEV (reference sequence). CDR3 sequence: CASSSNPGRDKAYEQYF. CDR3 sequence (DNA): TGTGCCAGCAGTTCCAACCCTGGACGGGACAAGGCTTACGAGCAGTACTTC.

The rearrangement links TRBV16 to TRBJ1-1; no clear D gene. This CDR3 has 14 residues. Trimming cost V 0 bases and J 4 bases, with 9 bases left between them. Germline CDR1 is KGHSY and CDR2 is FQNENV. CDR3: CASSQSWQSTEAFF. DNA of the CDR3: TGTGCCAGCAGCCAATCATGGCAGTCCACTGAAGCTTTCTTT.

The chain combines TRBV6-2 or TRBV6-3 with TRBJ1-2; 10 nucleotides agree with TRBD1. J gave up 4 bases and V 5 bases, and 1 base lay outside the gene matches. Per germline, CDR1 MNHEY and CDR2 SVGEGT. The length of the CDR3 is 13 residues. CDR3 nucleotide sequence: TGTGCCAGCAGTCGGACAGGGGGCTATGGCTACACCTTC. Translation gives CASSRTGGYGYTF.

The chain uses TRBV7-2 and TRBJ2-3; 8 bases align to TRBD1. With 5 bases clipped from V and 0 bases from J, the junction kept 10 bases outside the gene matches. The CDR3 spans 17 residues. Germline CDR1 SGHTA, CDR2 FQGNSA. CDR3 sequence: CASSPTPGQASTDTQYF. DNA of the CDR3: TGTGCCAGCAGCCCAACCCCGGGACAGGCAAGCACAGATACGCAGTATTTT.

The J gene is TRBJ2-1, the V gene TRBV9; D ambiguous. Germline V lookup: CDR1 SGDLS, CDR2 YYNGEE. Trimming shortened V by 0 bases and J by 2 bases, and 9 bases separated the two germline ends. The CDR3 totals 15 residues. The CDR3 protein is CASSVAQSAYNEQFF. CDR3 sequence (DNA): TGTGCCAGCAGCGTAGCACAATCAGCCTACAATGAGCAGTTCTTC.

The chain links TRBV2 to TRBJ1-5, with 9 nucleotides matching TRBD1. Germline V gene sequence: CDR1 SNHLY, CDR2 FYNNEI. V lost 10 bases, J lost 4 bases, and 8 bases stayed unmatched. The CDR3 spans 14 residues. CDR3 sequence reads: CATTGTGPNQPQHF. The CDR3 DNA follows: TGTGCCACTACCGGGACAGGGCCAAATCAGCCCCAGCATTTT. Supplemented by reference TRBV2 and TRBJ1-5, the full variable domain reads EPEVTQTPSHQVTQMGQEVILRCVPISNHLYFYWYRQILGQKVEFLVSFYNNEISEKSEIFDDQFSVERPDGSNFTLKIRSTKLEDSAMYFCATTGTGPNQPQHFGDGTRLSIL.

This clone was seen a single time. The rearrangement links TRBV6-5 to TRBJ2-7; 9 bases are a match to TRBD1. The V segment lost 6 bases and the J segment 4 bases; nucleotides outside the gene matches: 10. The germline V gene encodes CDR1 MNHEY and CDR2 SVGAGI. The CDR3 length is 15 residues. This CDR3 is CASSLGWGQGYEQYF. The CDR3 DNA reads TGTGCCAGCAGCTTGGGTTGGGGACAGGGTTACGAGCAGTACTTC.

The genes are TRBV7-6 and TRBJ2-7; TRBD2 agrees at 8 bases. Germline CDR1 reads SGHVS; CDR2 reads FNYEAQ. V shed 4 bases and J 2 bases; nucleotides not matched to a gene: 10. The CDR3 loop spans 16 amino acids. CDR3 in DNA: TGTGCCAGCAGCTCCTTAGGCGGGAGGTCGGCCTACGAGCAGTACTTC. This gives the protein CASSSLGGRSAYEQYF.

The chain carries TRBV11-2 and TRBJ1-1; TRBD1 matches 8 bases. CDR3 length: 15 amino acids. The V segment lost 3 bases and the J segment 6 bases; nucleotides outside the gene matches: 9. CDR1 SGHAT and CDR2 FQNNGV come from the germline V gene. This chain's CDR3 is CASSLDRVGAAEAFF. The CDR3 region has the DNA TGTGCCAGCAGCTTGGACAGGGTCGGCGCGGCTGAAGCTTTCTTT.

This chain links TRBV5-1 with TRBJ2-3; TRBD2 matches 11 bases. With V trimmed by 5 bases and J by 1 base, 3 bases remained unmatched. This CDR3 comprises 15 residues. Germline CDR1 reads SGHRS; CDR2 reads YFSETQ. This CDR3 is CASRAGLAGTDTQYF. CDR3 nucleotides: TGCGCCAGCAGGGCGGGACTAGCGGGCACAGATACGCAGTATTTT. Looking up the rest from reference TRBV5-1 and TRBJ2-3 gives the full variable domain: KAGVTQTPRYLIKTRGQQVTLSCSPISGHRSVSWYQQTPGQGLQFLFEYFSETQRNKGNFPGRFSGRQFSNSRSEMNVSTLELGDSALYLCASRAGLAGTDTQYFGPGTRLTVL.

The chain carries TRBV11-3 and TRBJ2-5; 12 nucleotides align to TRBD2. The CDR3 loop spans 16 amino acids. The germline V gene encodes CDR1 SGHNT and CDR2 YENEEA. J lost 2 bases, V lost 5 bases, and 6 bases had no gene match. CDR3 in amino acids: CASSQTSGGWQETQYF. The CDR3 DNA is TGTGCCAGCAGCCAAACTAGCGGGGGGTGGCAAGAGACCCAGTACTTC.

The chain joins TRBV11-3 to TRBJ1-1; TRBD1 might be the D (6 bases). The CDR3 length is 15 residues. Germline lookup yields CDR1 SGHNT and CDR2 YENEEA. V lost 3 bases and J 4 bases, leaving 15 bases between the germline ends. This CDR3 is CASSLGRGGRTEAFF. CDR3 nucleotide sequence: TGTGCCAGCAGCTTGGGACGGGGGGGCCGCACTGAAGCTTTCTTT.

V usage is TRBV4-2 and J usage is TRBJ2-4; weak D call: TRBD2 (5 bases). The V end was cut by 4 bases, the J end by 6 bases, with 10 bases between. The CDR3 is 13 amino acids. Germline V CDR1 and CDR2: LGHNA, YNFKEQ. CDR3 in amino acids: CASSLEVGNIQYF. In nucleotides, the CDR3 is TGTGCCAGCAGCCTGGAGGTGGGAAACATTCAGTACTTC.

V is TRBV7-6 and J is TRBJ1-1; D unclear. V lost 2 bases to trimming and J lost 3 bases, with 7 bases between them. Germline assignment: CDR1 SGHVS and CDR2 FNYEAQ. The CDR3 loop spans 13 amino acids. Here the CDR3 DNA reads TGTGCCAGCAGCTTATTCGGGGACACTGAAGCTTTCTTT. Residues: CASSLFGDTEAFF.

The rearrangement joins TRBV5-8 to TRBJ2-5, with 7 bases aligning to TRBD2. V was pared by 1 base and J by 4 bases, with 4 bases of the junction left unmatched. Germline V gives CDR1 SGHTS, CDR2 YDEGEE. This CDR3 is 14 amino acids long. The chain's CDR3 is CASSLLGGPETQYF. The CDR3 DNA reads TGTGCCAGCAGCTTGTTGGGAGGGCCAGAGACCCAGTACTTC.

V usage is TRBV4-3 and J usage is TRBJ2-7, with a weak D call TRBD1 (6 bases). This CDR3 is built from 15 residues. Germline loops: CDR1 LGHNA, CDR2 YSLEER. V was pared by 0 bases and J by 2 bases, with 11 bases between. The CDR3 spells CASSQDSRTAYEQYF. The CDR3 DNA reads TGCGCCAGCAGCCAAGATTCCAGGACAGCCTACGAGCAGTACTTC.

This chain links TRBV6-1 with TRBJ2-2; 9 bases align to TRBD1. This CDR3 is 16 amino acids long. CDR1 is MNHNS, CDR2 SASEGT, per germline. The ends lost 1 base at V and 6 bases at J; junction bases unmatched: 6. The CDR3 spells CASSEGGQGWAGELFF. Here the CDR3 DNA reads TGTGCCAGCAGTGAAGGGGGACAGGGTTGGGCCGGGGAGCTGTTTTTT.

The CDR3 bases are TGTGCCAGCAGCCTCAGGGCTAACTATGGCTACACCTTC. Amino acids: CASSLRANYGYTF. This sequence joins TRBV7-9 and TRBJ1-2; D might be TRBD1 (5 bases). This CDR3 has 13 residues. Germline lookup yields CDR1 SEHNR and CDR2 FQNEAQ (reference sequence). V was cut by 5 bases and J by 0 bases, with 7 bases left in between.